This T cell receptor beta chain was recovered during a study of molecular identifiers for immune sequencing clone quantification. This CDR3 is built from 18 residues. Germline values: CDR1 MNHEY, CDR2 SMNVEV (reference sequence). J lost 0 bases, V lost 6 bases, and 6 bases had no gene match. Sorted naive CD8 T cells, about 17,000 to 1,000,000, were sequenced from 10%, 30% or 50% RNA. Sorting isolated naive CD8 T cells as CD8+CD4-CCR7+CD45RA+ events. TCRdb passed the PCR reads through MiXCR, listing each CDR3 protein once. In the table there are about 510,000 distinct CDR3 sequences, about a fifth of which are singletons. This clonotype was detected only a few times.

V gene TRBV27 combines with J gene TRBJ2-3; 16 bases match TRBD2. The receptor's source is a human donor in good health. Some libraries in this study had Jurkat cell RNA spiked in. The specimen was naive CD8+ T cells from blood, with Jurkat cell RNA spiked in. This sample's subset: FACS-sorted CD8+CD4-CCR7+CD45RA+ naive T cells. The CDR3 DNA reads TGTGCCAGCAGGGGGACTAGCGGGGGGGCCTTTAGCACAGATACGCAGTATTTT. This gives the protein CASRGTSGGAFSTDTQYF.